What follows describes a single T cell receptor beta chain. This table comes from immunoSEQ multiplex PCR, and its TCRdb copy is limited to in-frame clones, with some not included. The table includes under 550,000 clones, about 90% detected once. The data were obtained in a study of blood T cell repertoires in COVID-19. About the study: Researchers got acute and convalescent COVID-19 samples from the United States, Italy and Spain.

CDR3 length: 14 amino acids. V was cut by 8 bases and J by 3 bases, with 17 bases left in between. Germline assignment: CDR1 WSHSY and CDR2 SAAADI. This clonotype was obtained from a man aged 18 to 30 with COVID-19, enrolled during active disease. The sequenced material came from peripheral blood. The genes are TRBV10-2 and TRBJ2-7; tentatively, D is TRBD1 (6 bases). CDR3 nucleotides: TGCGCCAGCGCCAGAGGACAGTCCCTCTACGAGCAGTACTTC. This codes for CASARGQSLYEQYF.